Below are 2 T cell receptor beta chains sequenced from a single sample in a study of T-cell memory formation after mild COVID-19. TCRdb independently ran MiXCR on the 5' RACE reads; one entry per CDR3 protein. Of 500,000 to 600,000 distinct CDR3 sequences in the sample, over 15% were seen once. The sequenced sample consisted of PBMCs or a T cell subset sorted from them (not recorded which). These receptors came from an adult woman who had mild COVID-19 (a few samples of this study predate the infection). Cell type and time point are not known.

The chain recombines TRBV15 with TRBJ1-1; D remains ambiguous. This CDR3 region has 13 residues. With 8 bases removed from V and 3 bases from J, the gap between germline ends came to 13 bases. Germline V gives CDR1 LNHNV, CDR2 YYDKDF (reference sequence). DNA for the CDR3: TGTGCCACCCTTGGGAATGGTGACACTGAAGCTTTCTTT. Its protein is CATLGNGDTEAFF.

This clonotype was recorded many times. The chain joins TRBV5-1 to TRBJ2-5; 9 bases align to TRBD1. The CDR3 runs 15 residues. CDR1 and CDR2 (germline): SGHRS, YFSETQ. With 4 bases clipped from V and 2 bases from J, the junction kept 6 bases outside the gene matches. DNA of the CDR3: TGCGCCAGCAGCCCTGGACAGGGGACACAAGAGACCCAGTACTTC. Translating gives CASSPGQGTQETQYF. Based on the CDR3 plus reference TRBV5-1 and TRBJ2-5, the full variable domain is KAGVTQTPRYLIKTRGQQVTLSCSPISGHRSVSWYQQTPGQGLQFLFEYFSETQRNKGNFPGRFSGRQFSNSRSEMNVSTLELGDSALYLCASSPGQGTQETQYFGPGTRLLVL.